Following are 22 T cell receptor beta chains from one sample sequenced in a study of a mutant IDH1 vaccine in newly diagnosed glioma. Profiling relied on immunoSEQ multiplex PCR, and the TCRdb table lists in-frame clones only, not all of them. The sample holds over 50,000 clones, around 80% seen once. Their antigen targets remain unknown. The time point is: week 5, during vaccination. Each dose delivered 300 ug of mutant IDH1 20-mer peptide subcutaneously with imiquimod. The sample consisted of PBMCs, taken from a glioma patient whose treatment included an IDH1 peptide vaccine. All receptors derive from a man aged 25-45 years with glioma.

The V gene is TRBV5-8, the J gene TRBJ2-2; D gene uncertain. Looked up from germline, CDR1 is SGHTS and CDR2 is YDEGEE. V was pared by 0 bases and J by 6 bases, with 9 bases between. The CDR3 sequence is 14 residues long. The CDR3 region has the DNA TGTGCCAGCAGCTTGGCTCCTAGACCCGGGGAGCTGTTTTTT. Translation: CASSLAPRPGELFF. The variable domain in full, with the rest retrieved from reference TRBV5-8 and TRBJ2-2, is EAGVTQSPTHLIKTRGQQATLRCSPISGHTSVYWYQQALGLGLQFLLWYDEGEERNRGNFPPRFSGRQFPNYSSELNVNALELEDSALYLCASSLAPRPGELFFGEGSRLTVL.

The V and J genes are TRBV19 and TRBJ2-5, with 7 bases lining up with TRBD1. V lost 3 bases and J lost 4; bases outside the gene matches: 8. The CDR3 contains 15 residues. Germline values: CDR1 LNHDA, CDR2 SQIVND (reference sequence). The CDR3 DNA sequence: TGTGCCAGTAGTATCTCACAGGGGAGCGGAGAGACCCAGTACTTC. Encoded protein: CASSISQGSGETQYF. The whole variable domain, remainder taken from reference TRBV19 and TRBJ2-5, is DGGITQSPKYLFRKEGQNVTLSCEQNLNHDAMYWYRQDPGQGLRLIYYSQIVNDFQKGDIAEGYSVSREKKESFPLTVTSAQKNPTAFYLCASSISQGSGETQYFGPGTRLLVL.

The rearrangement uses TRBV9 and TRBJ2-1; 10 nucleotides align to TRBD1. CDR3 length: 16 residues. V lost 1 base, J lost 8 bases, and 9 bases stayed unmatched. Germline assignment: CDR1 SGDLS and CDR2 YYNGEE. The CDR3 region is CASSVYSGQGFDEQFF. DNA for the CDR3: TGTGCCAGCAGCGTATACTCGGGACAGGGGTTCGATGAGCAGTTCTTC.

CDR3 in amino acids: CASGRGAQQDSPLHF. In DNA form, the CDR3 reads TGTGCCAGCGGACGGGGGGCGCAGCAGGATTCACCCCTCCACTTT. This chain joins TRBV6-1 and TRBJ1-6; tentatively, D is TRBD1 (6 bases). The CDR3 sequence is 15 residues long. CDR1 is MNHNS and CDR2 is SASEGT in the germline V gene. Trimming stripped 8 bases from V and 8 bases from J, with 19 bases between.

The chain has TRBV7-9 and TRBJ1-1; TRBD1 matches at 11 bases. CDR3 length: 17 residues. Germline V CDR1 and CDR2: SEHNR, FQNEAQ (reference sequence). With V trimmed by 5 bases and J by 8 bases, 16 bases remained unmatched. The CDR3 DNA sequence: TGTGCCAGCAGCCCGTTCGGGACAGGGGGTTCCGGCGCCGAAGCTTTCTTT. Encoded protein: CASSPFGTGGSGAEAFF.

This clone was seen a handful of times. The rearrangement joins TRBV6-5 to TRBJ1-2; D call uncertain. The CDR3 loop spans 12 amino acids. Between the trimmed V and J ends, which lost 4 bases and 0 bases, there was a span of 3 bases. Germline V gives CDR1 MNHEY, CDR2 SVGAGI. The CDR3 DNA follows: TGTGCCAGCAGTTCCCCTAACTATGGCTACACCTTC. This translates into CASSSPNYGYTF.

The J gene is TRBJ1-4, the V gene TRBV7-6, with a weak D call TRBD1 (5 bases). The CDR3 is 15 residues long. V was clipped by 5 bases and J by 5 bases, with 15 bases between them. Germline CDR1 and CDR2: SGHVS and FNYEAQ. The CDR3 sequence: CASSLRDGGNEKLFF. CDR3 bases: TGTGCCAGCAGCCTACGGGACGGTGGGAATGAAAAACTGTTTTTT. Combining the CDR3 with reference TRBV7-6 and TRBJ1-4 gives the whole variable domain GAGVSQSPRYKVTKRGQDVALRCDPISGHVSLYWYRQALGQGPEFLTYFNYEAQQDKSGLPNDRFSAERPEGSISTLTIQRTEQRDSAMYRCASSLRDGGNEKLFFGSGTQLSVL.

The rearrangement uses TRBV27 and TRBJ1-1; possibly TRBD1 for D (5 bases). The CDR3 covers 13 residues. V lost 8 bases to trimming and J lost 12 bases, with 22 bases between them. CDR1 and CDR2 from the germline V gene are MNHEY and SMNVEV (reference sequence). CDR3 amino acids: CASGSLRDMKSFF. DNA for the CDR3: TGTGCCAGCGGCTCCCTCAGGGATATGAAATCTTTCTTT.

The rearrangement links TRBV10-3 to TRBJ2-1; no clear D gene. The germline V gene has CDR1 ENHRY and CDR2 SYGVKD. V was shortened by 4 bases and J by 3 bases, with 16 bases between the two germline ends. The CDR3 contains 16 residues. CDR3 residues: CAISAPPGGFYNEQFF. DNA for the CDR3: TGTGCCATCAGTGCTCCCCCAGGCGGCTTCTACAATGAGCAGTTCTTC.

V is TRBV5-5 and J is TRBJ2-1, with D tentatively TRBD2 (5 bases). Germline V gene lookup returns CDR1 SGHKS and CDR2 YYEKEE (reference sequence). The length of the CDR3 is 12 residues. Trimming removed 4 bases at V and 13 bases at J, with 15 bases between. This CDR3 is CASSLTSSRQFF. The CDR3 DNA is TGTGCCAGCAGCCTCACGTCTAGCCGCCAGTTCTTC.

The chain employs TRBV13 and TRBJ2-7, with D tentatively TRBD1 (6 bases). Germline CDR1 PRHDT, CDR2 FYEKMQ (reference sequence). This CDR3 has 16 residues. Trimming left V 4 bases short and J 0 bases short, with 16 bases between. The CDR3 is CASSSLDRTISYEQYF. The CDR3 nucleotides are TGTGCCAGCAGCTCACTCGACAGGACGATCTCCTACGAGCAGTACTTC. The full variable domain, completed using reference TRBV13 and TRBJ2-7, is AAGVIQSPRHLIKEKRETATLKCYPIPRHDTVYWYQQGPGQDPQFLISFYEKMQSDKGSIPDRFSAQQFSDYHSELNMSSLELGDSALYFCASSSLDRTISYEQYFGPGTRLTVT.

This rearrangement joins TRBV2 to TRBJ1-1, with no clear D. V was shortened by 7 bases and J by 6 bases, with 27 bases between the two germline ends. The CDR3 has 17 residues. Germline CDR1 and CDR2: SNHLY and FYNNEI. The CDR3: CASMTLFGVRFRAEAFF. DNA of the CDR3: TGTGCCAGCATGACTTTATTTGGAGTCCGGTTTCGTGCTGAAGCTTTCTTT.

The chain uses TRBV7-9 and TRBJ2-1; D gene unclear. Trimming removed 1 base at V and 5 bases at J, with 15 bases between. Looked up from germline, CDR1 is SEHNR and CDR2 is FQNEAQ (reference sequence). This CDR3 region has 16 residues. CDR3 region: CASSLGWEGGNNEQFF. As DNA, the CDR3 is TGTGCCAGCAGCTTAGGATGGGAAGGTGGGAACAATGAGCAGTTCTTC.

The V gene is TRBV9, the J gene TRBJ1-6; TRBD1 might be the D (5 bases). Trimming shortened V by 3 bases and J by 11 bases, and 18 bases separated the two germline ends. Germline V CDR1 and CDR2: SGDLS, YYNGEE. The CDR3 consists of 15 residues. In nucleotides, the CDR3 is TGTGCCAGCAGCGCCGTTGGGGGTGGTCTGGCACCCCTCCACTTT. Encoded protein: CASSAVGGGLAPLHF.

This rearrangement joins TRBV7-9 to TRBJ2-1; D might be TRBD1 (5 bases). The V and J ends lost 3 bases and 2 bases respectively, with 11 bases between them. The germline gives CDR1 SEHNR, CDR2 FQNEAQ (reference sequence). The CDR3 length is 15 residues. CDR3 sequence (DNA): TGTGCCAGCAGCTTTCAGGGTGGTACCTACAATGAGCAGTTCTTC. Its translation: CASSFQGGTYNEQFF.

This clone was counted once. The gene calls are TRBV5-1 and TRBJ2-5; the D gene is possibly TRBD2 (5 bases). In germline, CDR1 is SGHRS, CDR2 YFSETQ. This CDR3 is 15 amino acids long. Between the trimmed V and J ends, which lost 0 bases and 5 bases, there was a span of 14 bases. CDR3 coding DNA: TGCGCCAGCAGCTTGGACCAGGCCCCGGGGGAGACCCAGTACTTC. Translating it yields CASSLDQAPGETQYF.

V usage is TRBV6-5 and J usage is TRBJ2-5, with 7 bases identical to TRBD1. There are 15 residues in the CDR3. The germline CDR1 and CDR2 sequences are MNHEY and SVGAGI. V shed 10 bases and J 2 bases; nucleotides not matched to a gene: 13. This chain's CDR3 is CATSYRDSLQETQYF. The CDR3 region has the DNA TGTGCCACCTCTTACCGGGACAGCCTACAAGAGACCCAGTACTTC.

The rearrangement uses TRBV27 and TRBJ1-5; D gene uncertain. The V and J ends lost 4 bases and 2 bases respectively, with 18 bases between them. Germline values: CDR1 MNHEY, CDR2 SMNVEV (reference sequence). The CDR3 sequence is 17 residues long. CDR3 in DNA: TGTGCCAGCAGTTACTCCGCCGGGAAGTGGGGCAATCAGCCCCAGCATTTT. As protein: CASSYSAGKWGNQPQHF.

The rearrangement joins TRBV5-5 to TRBJ2-1; 7 bases match TRBD2. Per the germline V gene, CDR1 is SGHKS and CDR2 is YYEKEE (reference sequence). V shed 1 base, J shed 2 bases, and the junction held 6 bases outside the gene matches. The CDR3 is 16 residues long. CDR3 residues: CASSLSGTPAYNEQFF. The DNA of the CDR3 is TGTGCCAGCAGCTTGAGCGGGACTCCCGCCTACAATGAGCAGTTCTTC.

V is TRBV6-5 and J is TRBJ1-5, with 10 nucleotides matching TRBD1. This CDR3 is built from 14 residues. Trimming at V came to 6 bases and at J to 6 bases, leaving 5 bases not matched to a gene. Germline V gives CDR1 MNHEY, CDR2 SVGAGI. The CDR3 protein is CASSLRTGGQPQHF. The CDR3 nucleotides read TGTGCCAGCAGCCTGAGGACAGGGGGTCAGCCCCAGCATTTT.

V and J are TRBV19 and TRBJ2-7; TRBD1 matches 9 bases. CDR3 length: 15 residues. After removal of 6 bases from V and 0 bases from J, the junction contained 6 bases not matched to a gene. CDR1 LNHDA and CDR2 SQIVND come from the germline V gene (reference sequence). CDR3 in amino acids: CASRTRTGDSYEQYF. The CDR3 DNA is TGTGCCAGTAGGACCCGGACAGGGGACTCCTACGAGCAGTACTTC.

V gene TRBV5-4 combines with J gene TRBJ1-1; D gene ambiguous. With 4 bases removed from V and 0 bases from J, the gap between germline ends came to 10 bases. Germline V gives CDR1 SGHNT, CDR2 YYREEE (reference sequence). The CDR3 has 14 amino acids. The CDR3 bases are TGTGCCAGCAGCCCGGACCTCATGAACACTGAAGCTTTCTTT. Translation gives CASSPDLMNTEAFF.